The 24 T cell receptor beta chains in this list originate from one sample, sequenced in a study of blood T cell repertoires in COVID-19. Assay: immunoSEQ multiplex PCR; the TCRdb copy retains only in-frame clones and omits some. The sample shows some 120,000 clones, more than 70% of them seen only once. The sequenced sample consisted of peripheral blood. These receptors were collected from a human donor in a cohort sampled during active COVID-19.

This rearrangement joins TRBV18 to TRBJ1-1; D possibly corresponds to TRBD1 (5 bases). Trimming stripped 2 bases from V and 1 base from J, with 14 bases between. Germline V gene data show CDR1 as KGHSH and CDR2 as LQKENI. The CDR3 totals 16 residues. DNA of the CDR3: TGTGCCAGCTCACCAGAAGTAATGGGGGGGAACACTGAAGCTTTCTTT. This gives the protein CASSPEVMGGNTEAFF.

V is TRBV18 and J is TRBJ2-3; D possibly corresponds to TRBD2 (6 bases). The germline CDR1 and CDR2 sequences are KGHSH and LQKENI. The CDR3 consists of 13 residues. V lost 0 bases and J 6 bases, leaving 7 bases between the germline ends. The CDR3 spells CASSPPEGDTQYF. The CDR3 nucleotides read TGTGCCAGCTCACCACCGGAGGGGGATACGCAGTATTTT.

The V gene is TRBV6-2 or TRBV6-3, the J gene TRBJ1-1; D not certain. V lost 2 bases and J 1 base, leaving 11 bases between the germline ends. This CDR3 has 15 amino acids. The V gene's germline CDR1 is MNHEY and CDR2 SVGEGT. The CDR3: CASSYHLRGNTEAFF. For the CDR3, the DNA is TGTGCCAGCAGTTACCACCTCCGGGGGAACACTGAAGCTTTCTTT.

This chain connects TRBV27 to TRBJ2-1, with TRBD2 matching over 9 bases. V gave up 6 bases and J gave up 0 bases; unmatched junction bases: 9. The CDR3 runs to 17 residues. Germline V gene data show CDR1 as MNHEY and CDR2 as SMNVEV (reference sequence). In DNA form, the CDR3 reads TGTGCCAGCAGCTCCCGCCTAGCGGGATCCTCCTACAATGAGCAGTTCTTC. This sequence encodes CASSSRLAGSSYNEQFF.

The gene calls are TRBV19 and TRBJ1-3; no firm D call. Trimming pared 4 bases from V and 7 bases from J, leaving 5 bases between. The CDR3 has 11 residues. Germline V CDR1 and CDR2: LNHDA, SQIVND (reference sequence). CDR3 coding DNA: TGTGCCAGTAGTAGAAGCAACACCATATATTTT. Its translation: CASSRSNTIYF.

As for this clone: The sample carries other DNA sequences with the same CDR3. The chain recombines TRBV13 with TRBJ2-1, with TRBD2 as a possible D gene (5 bases). The germline CDR1 and CDR2 sequences are PRHDT and FYEKMQ (reference sequence). This CDR3 region has 12 residues. Trimming stripped 6 bases from V and 9 bases from J, with 12 bases between. CDR3 nucleotides: TGTGCCAGCAGTCGGGGAGTGGGTGAGCAGTTCTTC. Residues: CASSRGVGEQFF. The full variable domain, with the rest looked up from reference TRBV13 and TRBJ2-1, is AAGVIQSPRHLIKEKRETATLKCYPIPRHDTVYWYQQGPGQDPQFLISFYEKMQSDKGSIPDRFSAQQFSDYHSELNMSSLELGDSALYFCASSRGVGEQFFGPGTRLTVL.

This clone was recorded once. V is TRBV7-9 and J is TRBJ2-1; 7 bases are shared with TRBD2. The CDR3 loop spans 15 amino acids. Per the germline V gene, CDR1 is SEHNR and CDR2 is FQNEAQ (reference sequence). Trimming at V came to 5 bases and at J to 4 bases, leaving 8 bases not matched to a gene. The CDR3 bases are TGTGCCAGCAGCCCCAGACTAGCTGTATACAATGAGCAGTTCTTC. It codes for CASSPRLAVYNEQFF.

There are a few counts of this clone. V gene TRBV4-2 combines with J gene TRBJ2-1; a weak D match, TRBD2 (7 bases). The CDR3 spans 15 residues. Trimming cost V 0 bases and J 4 bases, with 10 bases left between them. Germline CDR1 and CDR2: LGHNA and YNFKEQ. Here the CDR3 reads CASSQDEGGYNEQFF. Here the CDR3 DNA reads TGTGCCAGCAGCCAAGATGAGGGGGGGTACAATGAGCAGTTCTTC.

The chain uses TRBV2 and TRBJ1-6; D perhaps matches TRBD1 (5 bases). The CDR3 length is 15 residues. Trimming took off 2 bases at V and 9 bases at J, with 14 bases between the two ends. CDR1 is SNHLY and CDR2 is FYNNEI in the germline V gene. The CDR3 reads CASSEWGGAGSPLHF. Here the CDR3 DNA reads TGTGCCAGCAGTGAATGGGGGGGAGCCGGTTCACCCCTCCACTTT.

This chain connects TRBV2 to TRBJ2-7; 7 positions match TRBD1. Germline V lookup: CDR1 SNHLY, CDR2 FYNNEI. Trimming removed 6 bases from V and 3 bases from J; junction bases left unmatched: 5. The CDR3 runs 13 residues. The CDR3 nucleotides are TGTGCCAGCAGCCGATCAGGGGGCTACGAGCAGTACGTC. Translating it yields CASSRSGGYEQYV.

This clone was observed once. The rearrangement joins TRBV7-8 to TRBJ1-5; 8 positions agree with TRBD1. CDR1 SGHVS and CDR2 FQNEAQ come from the germline V gene. This CDR3 is built from 15 residues. Unmatched junction bases numbered 12, after V lost 5 bases and J lost 9 bases. CDR3: CASSPWTGPVRPQHF. In DNA form, the CDR3 reads TGTGCCAGCAGCCCGTGGACAGGGCCGGTGCGGCCCCAGCATTTT.

This clone was observed a handful of times. This chain joins TRBV7-2 and TRBJ1-6; a weak D match, TRBD1 (5 bases). CDR3 size: 15 residues. Germline CDR1 reads SGHTA; CDR2 reads FQGNSA. Trimming removed 5 bases from V and 6 bases from J, with 14 bases in between. The CDR3 region has the DNA TGTGCCAGCAGCCCACTGGGGGGTTCTAATTCACCCCTCCACTTT. It yields the protein CASSPLGGSNSPLHF.

V gene TRBV11-3 combines with J gene TRBJ1-2; 7 bases agree with TRBD1. The V and J ends lost 5 bases and 6 bases, in that order; junction bases with no gene match: 3. Germline V CDR1 and CDR2: SGHNT, YENEEA. This CDR3 spans 12 amino acids. For the CDR3, the DNA is TGTGCCAGCAGCAGGGGGACAGATGGCTACACCTTC. Residues: CASSRGTDGYTF.

The J gene is TRBJ2-7, the V gene TRBV18; D perhaps matches TRBD1 (5 bases). Germline lookup yields CDR1 KGHSH and CDR2 LQKENI. The CDR3 covers 14 residues. The ends were cut back, 3 bases at V and 3 bases at J, with 12 bases in the middle. CDR3 amino acids: CASSPGQGFYEQYF. DNA for the CDR3: TGTGCCAGCTCACCGGGTCAGGGATTCTACGAGCAGTACTTC.

The V call is TRBV7-9, the J call TRBJ2-7; a possible D gene is TRBD2 (7 bases). Germline V gives CDR1 SEHNR, CDR2 FQNEAQ (reference sequence). V was cut by 1 base and J by 5 bases, with 12 bases left in between. The CDR3 loop spans 14 amino acids. The CDR3 DNA follows: TGTGCCAGCAGCTTAGAGGGGGGGCTAAACGAGCAGTACTTC. It translates to CASSLEGGLNEQYF.

This rearrangement joins TRBV4-3 to TRBJ1-3; TRBD1 aligns across 8 bases. The CDR3 is made up of 16 amino acids. In germline, CDR1 is LGHNA, CDR2 YSLEER. The V and J ends lost 4 bases and 4 bases, in that order; junction bases with no gene match: 9. The CDR3 spells CASSLGQGPQGNTIYF. CDR3 nucleotide sequence: TGCGCCAGCAGCCTCGGACAGGGCCCCCAGGGAAACACCATATATTTT.

V usage is TRBV9 and J usage is TRBJ1-3, with D maybe TRBD1 (6 bases). There are 16 residues in the CDR3. V was cut by 4 bases and J by 0 bases, with 14 bases left in between. CDR1 SGDLS and CDR2 YYNGEE come from the germline V gene. CDR3 sequence (DNA): TGTGCCAGCAGCCCCCGAGGGGGAACCTCTGGAAACACCATATATTTT. Its protein product is CASSPRGGTSGNTIYF.

The chain is built from TRBV19 and TRBJ1-1; D is uncertain. V lost 3 bases and J lost 0, with 8 bases in between. Per the germline V gene, CDR1 is LNHDA and CDR2 is SQIVND (reference sequence). The CDR3 consists of 14 residues. The CDR3 region is CASSITVLNTEAFF. The CDR3 DNA reads TGTGCCAGTAGTATCACAGTGCTGAACACTGAAGCTTTCTTT.

The V gene is TRBV5-1, the J gene TRBJ2-2; 9 nucleotides match TRBD2. V gave up 4 bases and J gave up 5 bases; unmatched junction bases: 18. The CDR3 consists of 19 residues. Germline CDR1 SGHRS, CDR2 YFSETQ. The CDR3 spells CASSPLPLAGKGDTGELFF. CDR3 nucleotide sequence: TGCGCCAGCAGCCCGCTCCCGCTAGCGGGAAAAGGAGATACCGGGGAGCTGTTTTTT.

The genes are TRBV5-1 and TRBJ2-7, with TRBD1 matching 7 bases. This CDR3 contains 16 residues. CDR1 is SGHRS and CDR2 is YFSETQ in the germline V gene. V was clipped by 0 bases and J by 5 bases; unmatched bases: 11. In DNA, the CDR3 is TGCGCCAGCAGCTTGGGACAGGGCTTACCTCTGGACGAGCAGTACTTC. Translating gives CASSLGQGLPLDEQYF.

The chain carries TRBV5-1 and TRBJ2-3; D not certain. The CDR3 runs 17 residues. Germline loops: CDR1 SGHRS, CDR2 YFSETQ. Trimming took 0 bases from V and 8 from J, leaving 22 bases between them. This CDR3 is CASSLDPSDVPATTQYF. DNA for the CDR3: TGCGCCAGCAGCTTGGATCCTAGTGACGTCCCCGCGACTACGCAGTATTTT.

The chain's CDR3 is CASSTSGLPSTDTQYF. DNA of the CDR3: TGTGCCAGCAGTACCTCGGGGTTGCCTAGCACAGATACGCAGTATTTT. The chain links TRBV6-6 to TRBJ2-3, with D possibly matching TRBD2 (5 bases). CDR1 MNHNY and CDR2 SVGAGI come from the germline V gene (reference sequence). CDR3 size: 16 residues. V dropped 5 bases and J dropped 0 bases, with 15 bases sitting between them.

The J gene is TRBJ2-5, the V gene TRBV6-6, with 7 bases matching TRBD1. This CDR3 region has 13 residues. The V segment lost 7 bases and the J segment 2 bases; nucleotides outside the gene matches: 4. Germline V gene sequence: CDR1 MNHNY, CDR2 SVGAGI (reference sequence). CDR3 DNA sequence: TGTGCCAGCAACCCGACAGGGCAAGAGACCCAGTACTTC. It is translated as CASNPTGQETQYF.

The rearrangement links TRBV6-2 or TRBV6-3 to TRBJ2-1; 9 nucleotides agree with TRBD2. V shed 5 bases, J shed 6 bases, and the junction held 11 bases outside the gene matches. Per germline, CDR1 MNHEY and CDR2 SVGEGT. The CDR3 has 16 amino acids. CDR3 DNA sequence: TGTGCCAGCAGTACCTATAGCGGGAGATGGGCCAATGAGCAGTTCTTC. Protein product: CASSTYSGRWANEQFF.